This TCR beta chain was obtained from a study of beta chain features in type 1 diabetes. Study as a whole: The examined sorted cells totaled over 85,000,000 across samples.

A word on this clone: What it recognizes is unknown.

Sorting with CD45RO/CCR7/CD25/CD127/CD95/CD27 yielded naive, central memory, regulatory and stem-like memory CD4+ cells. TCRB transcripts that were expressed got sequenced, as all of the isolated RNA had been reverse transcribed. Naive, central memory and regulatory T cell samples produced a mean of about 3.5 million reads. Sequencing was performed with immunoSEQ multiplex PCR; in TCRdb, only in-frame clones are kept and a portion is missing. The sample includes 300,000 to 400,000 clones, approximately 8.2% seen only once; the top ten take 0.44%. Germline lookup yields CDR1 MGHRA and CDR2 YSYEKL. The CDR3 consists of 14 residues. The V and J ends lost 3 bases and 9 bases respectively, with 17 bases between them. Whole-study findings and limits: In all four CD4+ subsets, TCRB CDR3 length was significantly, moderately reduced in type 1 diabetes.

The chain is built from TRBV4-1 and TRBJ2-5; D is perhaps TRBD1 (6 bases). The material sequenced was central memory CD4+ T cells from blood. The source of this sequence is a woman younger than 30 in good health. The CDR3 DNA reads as TGCGCCAGCAGCCAGGGTACAGGGATGGTGGCCCAGTACTTC. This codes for CASSQGTGMVAQYF.